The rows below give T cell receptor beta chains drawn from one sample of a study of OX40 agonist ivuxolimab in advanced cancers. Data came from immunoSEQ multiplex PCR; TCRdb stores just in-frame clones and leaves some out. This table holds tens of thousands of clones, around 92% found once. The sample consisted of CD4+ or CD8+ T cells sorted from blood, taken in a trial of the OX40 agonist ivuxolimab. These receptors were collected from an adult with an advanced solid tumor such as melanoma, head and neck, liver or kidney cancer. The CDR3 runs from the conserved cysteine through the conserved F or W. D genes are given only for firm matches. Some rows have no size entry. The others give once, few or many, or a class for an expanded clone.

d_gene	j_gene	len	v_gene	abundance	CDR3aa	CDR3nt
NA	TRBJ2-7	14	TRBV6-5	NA	CASSWSSLQYEQYF	TGTGCCAGCAGCTGGAGTTCCCTGCAATACGAGCAGTACTTC
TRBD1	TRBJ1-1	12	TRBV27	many	CASKTGGAEAFF	TGTGCCAGCAAAACAGGGGGCGCTGAAGCTTTCTTT
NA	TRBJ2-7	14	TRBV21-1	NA	CASSSRDRAYEQYF	TGTGCCAGCAGCAGCAGGGACAGGGCCTACGAGCAGTACTTC
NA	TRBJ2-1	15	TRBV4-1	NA	CASSQVLDKYNEQFF	TGCGCCAGCAGCCAAGTATTGGACAAGTACAATGAGCAGTTCTTC
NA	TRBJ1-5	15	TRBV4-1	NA	CASSPYQGRDQPQHF	TGCGCCAGCAGCCCATACCAAGGGAGGGATCAGCCCCAGCATTTT
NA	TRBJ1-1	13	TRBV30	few	CAWSVGGNTEAFF	TGTGCCTGGAGTGTTGGTGGGAACACTGAAGCTTTCTTT
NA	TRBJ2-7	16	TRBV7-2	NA	CASSLARAPLPYEQYF	TGTGCCAGCAGCTTAGCGCGGGCGCCGTTGCCGTACGAGCAGTACTTC
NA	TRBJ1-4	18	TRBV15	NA	CATSTSGRIGGTNEKLFF	TGTGCCACCAGCACTTCGGGACGGATAGGGGGAACTAATGAAAAACTGTTTTTT
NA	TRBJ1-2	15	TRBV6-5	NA	CASSYLAGTDDGYTF	TGTGCCAGCAGTTACCTAGCCGGGACTGATGATGGCTACACCTTC
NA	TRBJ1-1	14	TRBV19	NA	CASSILTVNTEAFF	TGTGCCAGTAGCATATTGACGGTGAACACTGAAGCTTTCTTT
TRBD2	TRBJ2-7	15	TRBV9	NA	CASSVEGTSYSEQYF	TGTGCCAGCAGCGTAGAGGGGACTAGTTATTCCGAGCAGTACTTC
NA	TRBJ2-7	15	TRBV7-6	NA	CASSLVGHSTYEQYF	TGTGCCAGCAGCTTAGTGGGACATTCCACCTACGAGCAGTACTTC
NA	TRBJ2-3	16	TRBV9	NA	CASSGARESNTDTQYF	TGTGCCAGCAGCGGGGCACGGGAGTCGAACACAGATACGCAGTATTTT
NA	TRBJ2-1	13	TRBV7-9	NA	CASSLAQQHEQFF	TGTGCCAGCAGCTTAGCGCAGCAGCATGAGCAGTTCTTC
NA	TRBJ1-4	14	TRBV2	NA	CASSDPGTGEKLFF	TGTGCCAGCAGTGATCCGGGTACGGGTGAAAAACTGTTTTTT
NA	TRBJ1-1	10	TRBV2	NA	CASEDLEAFF	TGTGCCTCTGAGGACCTTGAAGCTTTCTTT
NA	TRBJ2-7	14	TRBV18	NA	CASYPQREGAEQYF	TGTGCCAGCTATCCACAACGGGAGGGGGCCGAGCAGTACTTC
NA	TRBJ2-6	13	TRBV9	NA	CASSGQGANVLTF	TGTGCCAGCAGCGGGCAAGGGGCCAACGTCCTGACTTTC
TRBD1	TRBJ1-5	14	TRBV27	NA	CASSPGTGNQPQHF	TGTGCCAGCAGTCCCGGGACAGGTAATCAGCCCCAGCATTTT
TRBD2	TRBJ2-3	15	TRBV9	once	CASGGTSYLTDTQYF	TGTGCCAGCGGGGGGACTAGCTACCTCACAGATACGCAGTATTTT
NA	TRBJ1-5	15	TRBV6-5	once	CASSYNVRDGQPQHF	TGTGCCAGCAGTTACAACGTGAGGGATGGTCAGCCCCAGCATTTT
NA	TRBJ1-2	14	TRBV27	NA	CASSRRGGDYGYTF	TGTGCCAGCAGTCGACGCGGGGGCGACTATGGCTACACCTTC
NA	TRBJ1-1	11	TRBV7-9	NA	CASSVQVEAFF	TGTGCCAGCAGCGTACAGGTGGAGGCTTTCTTT
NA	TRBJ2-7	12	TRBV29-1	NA	CSVGSGFDEQYF	TGCAGCGTTGGGTCGGGTTTCGACGAGCAGTACTTC
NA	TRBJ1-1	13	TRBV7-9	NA	CASSSPLWTEAFF	TGTGCCAGCAGCTCTCCATTGTGGACTGAAGCTTTCTTT
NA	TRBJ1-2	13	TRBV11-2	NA	CASSLDSFYGYTF	TGTGCCAGCAGCTTAGACTCTTTCTATGGCTACACCTTC
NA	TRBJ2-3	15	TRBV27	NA	CASSPGGIGTDTQYF	TGTGCCAGCTCGCCCGGCGGCATTGGCACAGATACGCAGTATTTT
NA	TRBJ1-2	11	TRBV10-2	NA	CASRSMNGYTF	TGCGCCAGCAGAAGTATGAATGGCTACACCTTC
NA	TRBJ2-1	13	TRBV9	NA	CASSVAVLNEQFF	TGTGCCAGCAGCGTAGCGGTTCTGAATGAGCAGTTCTTC
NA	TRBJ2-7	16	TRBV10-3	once	CAISESRTASSYEQYF	TGTGCCATCAGTGAGTCACGGACGGCTAGCTCCTACGAGCAGTACTTC
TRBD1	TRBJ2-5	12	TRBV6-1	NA	CASSEGTGPQYF	TGTGCCAGCAGTGAAGGGACAGGGCCCCAGTACTTC